Only a few counts were recorded for the clone carrying this T cell receptor beta chain. The antigen remains unidentified. The data originate from a study of blood T cells in healthy people across ages. Study-wide points: Researchers judged that diversity estimates from one million T cells fell short of true values.

A second PCR of roughly 6 to 12 cycles used a sample-barcoded 5' primer and a J-beta primer mix. MiXCR was run by TCRdb on the 5' RACE reads, yielding one entry per CDR3 protein. The repertoire holds fewer than 1,000,000 distinct CDR3 sequences, with about half as singletons. Samples had at least 7 million PBMCs isolated from them. Trimming cost V 4 bases and J 1 base; bases outside gene matches: 6. CDR1 is SGHKS, CDR2 YYEKEE, per germline (reference sequence). This CDR3 is built from 15 residues. The sample consisted of blood. The clonotype originates from a man aged 80 or over in good health. The chain joins TRBV5-5 to TRBJ2-7; 9 positions match TRBD1. The CDR3 protein is CASSTAGTGSYEQYF. The CDR3 DNA reads as TGTGCCAGCAGCACAGCCGGGACAGGGTCCTACGAGCAGTACTTC.